This record covers a single T cell receptor (beta chain). This entry comes from a study of blood T cells in healthy people across ages. The CDR3 has 13 residues. V was pared by 4 bases and J by 3 bases, with 5 bases between. The germline V gene has CDR1 SGHRS and CDR2 YFSETQ. Together with a sample-barcoded 5' primer, a J-beta primer mix was included in a second PCR lasting roughly 7 to 11 cycles. TCRdb redid the calling of the 5' RACE reads with MiXCR, one entry per CDR3 protein. Found here are some 1,800,000 distinct CDR3 sequences, about two fifths of them singletons; the top ten hold roughly 23%. This rearrangement joins TRBV5-1 to TRBJ1-6; D gene uncertain. This TCR was recovered from a human donor in good health. Sequenced sample: blood. Here the CDR3 DNA reads TGCGCCAGCAGCACAGACTATAATTCACCCCTCCACTTT. Amino acid sequence: CASSTDYNSPLHF.